Below are 2 T cell receptor beta chains sequenced from a single sample in a study of cytomegalovirus exposure and HLA in healthy donors. A multiplex PCR was run with 60 Vbeta primers and 13 Jbeta primers. Using immunoSEQ multiplex PCR, the repertoire was profiled, and TCRdb retains in-frame clones only, with some absent. The sample consists of over 130,000 clones, 88% of them appearing once. Sequenced: PBMCs. The receptor source for this set is a woman between 35 and 50 years old in good health and CMV-seronegative.

CDR3 sequence: CASTPGGGTGELFF. CDR3 DNA sequence: TGTGCCAGCACCCCCGGGGGGGGCACCGGGGAGCTGTTTTTT. The V call is TRBV6-6, the J call TRBJ2-2, with 8 bases identical to TRBD2. Germline trimming cut 7 bases from V and 4 bases from J; bases unmatched to any gene: 5. This CDR3 spans 14 amino acids. Germline CDR1 and CDR2: MNHNY and SVGAGI (reference sequence).

The gene calls are TRBV5-1 and TRBJ2-3, with D perhaps matching TRBD2 (6 bases). This CDR3 comprises 14 residues. V dropped 9 bases and J dropped 6 bases, with 20 bases sitting between them. Germline values: CDR1 SGHRS, CDR2 YFSETQ. The CDR3 is CATGSGPGDDTQYF. The CDR3 region has the DNA TGCGCCACCGGATCGGGTCCGGGGGACGATACGCAGTATTTT.